Each of the 21 T cell receptor beta chains below was sequenced from the same sample in a study of blood T cell repertoires in COVID-19. Assay used: immunoSEQ multiplex PCR; TCRdb lists only in-frame clones, some missing. In the table there are nearly 250,000 clones, 65% to 90% of which are singletons. Specimen: PBMCs or T cells enriched from blood (not recorded which). These receptors were obtained from a woman aged 45-60 years with acute COVID-19.

The chain joins TRBV10-2 to TRBJ1-4; maybe TRBD1 (6 bases). CDR1 WSHSY and CDR2 SAAADI come from the germline V gene. This CDR3 has 14 amino acids. Trimming left V 8 bases short and J 8 bases short, with 18 bases between. The DNA for the CDR3 is TGCGCCAGCCGCGGGGGGGCGGTTGGCGAAAAACTGTTTTTT. Residues: CASRGGAVGEKLFF.

On this clone itself: An end of the junction differs from the germline gene, which may be a read error. This chain uses TRBV18 with TRBJ1-1; 9 nucleotides agree with TRBD1. Germline assignment: CDR1 KGHSH and CDR2 LQKENI. CDR3 length equals 14 residues. The CDR3 spells CASSPQGAQREAFF. CDR3 DNA: TGTGCCAGCTCCCCACAGGGGGCCCAGCGAGAAGCTTTCTTT.

This clone was seen only a few times. This chain links TRBV5-4 with TRBJ2-7; the D gene is possibly TRBD1 (5 bases). The germline CDR1 and CDR2 sequences are SGHNT and YYREEE (reference sequence). V lost 4 bases and J lost 5, with 16 bases in between. The CDR3 runs to 14 residues. DNA for the CDR3: TGTGCCAGCAGCCTGGTTGGCAGGGAAAACGAGCAGTACTTC. Translated: CASSLVGRENEQYF. Using reference TRBV5-4 and TRBJ2-7 for the parts outside the CDR3, the full variable domain is ETGVTQSPTHLIKTRGQQVTLRCSSQSGHNTVSWYQQALGQGPQFIFQYYREEENGRGNFPPRFSGLQFPNYSSELNVNALELDDSALYLCASSLVGRENEQYFGPGTRLTVT.

V is TRBV7-2 and J is TRBJ2-1, with D perhaps matching TRBD1 (7 bases). The V end was cut by 7 bases, the J end by 7 bases, with 8 bases between. Germline V gene lookup returns CDR1 SGHTA and CDR2 FQGNSA. This CDR3 comprises 11 residues. CDR3 region: CASTGGNEQFF. The CDR3 region has the DNA TGTGCCAGCACAGGGGGGAATGAGCAGTTCTTC.

The V gene is TRBV6-5, the J gene TRBJ2-1, with TRBD1 matching 7 bases. The CDR3 sequence is 14 residues long. Germline V gene sequence: CDR1 MNHEY, CDR2 SVGAGI. With V trimmed by 4 bases and J by 8 bases, 8 bases remained unmatched. CDR3 residues: CASSSDRARDEQFF. Here the CDR3 DNA reads TGTGCCAGCAGTTCTGACAGGGCTAGAGATGAGCAGTTCTTC.

CDR3: CASSRTDSWTGELFF. Written as DNA, the CDR3 is TGTGCCAGCAGCAGGACGGACAGTTGGACCGGGGAGCTGTTTTTT. The chain links TRBV5-5 to TRBJ2-2; TRBD1 is a possible D gene (6 bases). Germline V gives CDR1 SGHKS, CDR2 YYEKEE (reference sequence). V lost 4 bases to trimming and J lost 5 bases, with 15 bases between them. This CDR3 region has 15 residues.

The chain couples TRBV27 to TRBJ2-2; D uncertain. The CDR3 sequence is 13 residues long. Trimming took off 7 bases at V and 6 bases at J, with 12 bases between the two ends. CDR1 MNHEY and CDR2 SMNVEV come from the germline V gene (reference sequence). CDR3 coding DNA: TGTGCCAGCACCCCAAGAGGAGCCGGGGAGCTGTTTTTT. It codes for CASTPRGAGELFF.

The chain has TRBV7-8 and TRBJ1-2, with 9 bases aligning to TRBD1. Germline V gene sequence: CDR1 SGHVS, CDR2 FQNEAQ. V was pared by 4 bases and J by 8 bases, with 8 bases of the junction left unmatched. The CDR3 has 14 amino acids. The CDR3 region has the DNA TGTGCCAGCAGCTCGGGACAGGGTGTGTCGGGCTACACCTTC. Amino acids: CASSSGQGVSGYTF.

This clone was observed a single time. The V gene is TRBV27, the J gene TRBJ1-2, with D possibly matching TRBD1 (6 bases). Germline V gene lookup returns CDR1 MNHEY and CDR2 SMNVEV (reference sequence). Trimming removed 2 bases from V and 7 bases from J, with 8 bases in between. The CDR3 sequence is 12 residues long. The CDR3 DNA follows: TGTGCCAGCAGTTTACGAGGGGGTGGCTACACCTTC. Its protein product is CASSLRGGGYTF.

This clone was detected a few times. The rearrangement links TRBV18 to TRBJ1-2; TRBD1 matches 7 bases. The CDR3 totals 14 residues. Germline V gene lookup returns CDR1 KGHSH and CDR2 LQKENI. The V segment lost 5 bases and the J segment 4 bases; nucleotides outside the gene matches: 7. The DNA of the CDR3 is TGTGCCAGCTCATCCACAGGGGAAGGCTATGGCTACACCTTC. This gives the protein CASSSTGEGYGYTF.

V and J are TRBV9 and TRBJ1-2; D gene uncertain. Trimming removed 0 bases at V and 4 bases at J, with 10 bases between. CDR3 size: 14 residues. Germline CDR1 SGDLS, CDR2 YYNGEE. CDR3 region: CASSVGGISYGYTF. In DNA, the CDR3 is TGTGCCAGCAGCGTAGGAGGTATCAGCTATGGCTACACCTTC.

This chain uses TRBV4-1 with TRBJ2-1; unclear D gene. This CDR3 region has 16 residues. From germline, CDR1 is MGHRA and CDR2 YSYEKL. With 0 bases removed from V and 2 bases from J, the gap between germline ends came to 11 bases. This CDR3 is CASSQDETGTYNEQFF. The CDR3 nucleotides are TGCGCCAGCAGCCAAGACGAGACGGGTACCTACAATGAGCAGTTCTTC.

This clone came up once. The gene calls are TRBV7-9 and TRBJ1-1; possible D gene TRBD1, 5 bases. V was cut by 5 bases and J by 5 bases, with 21 bases left in between. Per germline, CDR1 SEHNR and CDR2 FQNEAQ (reference sequence). The CDR3 loop spans 16 amino acids. For the CDR3, the DNA is TGTGCCAGCAGCCGGGAGGGCCTCCTGGGGGGGACTGAAGCTTTCTTT. Its translation is CASSREGLLGGTEAFF.

J is TRBJ1-5 and V is TRBV6-5, with 8 bases that match TRBD1. CDR3 length equals 14 residues. Germline V lookup: CDR1 MNHEY, CDR2 SVGAGI. Trimming cost V 6 bases and J 5 bases; bases outside gene matches: 6. The CDR3 loop reads CASRDPGGDQPQHF. In DNA, the CDR3 is TGTGCCAGCAGAGATCCAGGGGGCGATCAGCCCCAGCATTTT.

The V call is TRBV5-6, the J call TRBJ1-5; a weak D match, TRBD1 (5 bases). The germline V gene has CDR1 SGHDT and CDR2 YYEEEE. The CDR3 covers 16 residues. V was trimmed by 2 bases and J by 2 bases, leaving 14 bases between them. Written as DNA, the CDR3 is TGTGCCAGCAGCTTCCGCGGGGGGGGTCGCAATCAGCCCCAGCATTTT. Residues: CASSFRGGGRNQPQHF.

The rearrangement links TRBV4-1 to TRBJ2-7, with a possible D match to TRBD1 (6 bases). Trimming removed 1 base at V and 6 bases at J, with 13 bases between. The germline V gene encodes CDR1 MGHRA and CDR2 YSYEKL. This CDR3 spans 14 amino acids. The CDR3 bases are TGCGCCAGCAGCCAAGGGGGGCCCAAGGTCGAGCAGTACTTC. Residues: CASSQGGPKVEQYF.

The V and J genes are TRBV19 and TRBJ1-2; 8 bases are shared with TRBD1. The CDR3 contains 12 residues. Germline V gives CDR1 LNHDA, CDR2 SQIVND (reference sequence). With 5 bases clipped from V and 8 bases from J, the junction kept 4 bases outside the gene matches. The CDR3 coding sequence is TGTGCCAGTAGTCCCTCAGGGGGCGGCTACACCTTC. It is translated as CASSPSGGGYTF.

Turning to this clone: A read error is possible here, since a much larger clone lies one base away. The same CDR3 arises from other DNA sequences in this sample as well. This chain uses TRBV5-1 with TRBJ1-1; 7 bases fit TRBD1. This CDR3 region has 14 residues. The trim removed 2 bases at V and 0 bases at J, leaving 1 base unmatched. CDR1 is SGHRS and CDR2 is YFSETQ in the germline V gene. The CDR3 region has the DNA TGCGCCAGCAGCTTAGGACAGGTGAACACTGAAGCTTTCTTT. Its protein product is CASSLGQVNTEAFF.

J is TRBJ1-2 and V is TRBV1. TRBV1 is annotated as a pseudogene. CDR3 length: 15 amino acids. This CDR3 reads CTSSLPRGRGTGYTF. The CDR3 DNA reads TGCACCAGCAGCCTCCCCCGGGGGAGGGGGACTGGCTACACCTTC.

V gene TRBV10-3 combines with J gene TRBJ2-5; 10 bases fit TRBD2. V shed 6 bases, J shed 2 bases, and the junction held 6 bases outside the gene matches. The germline CDR1 and CDR2 sequences are ENHRY and SYGVKD. The CDR3 covers 15 residues. CDR3 in DNA: TGTGCCATCAGCCCCCTAGCGGGGGCTCAAGAGACCCAGTACTTC. It specifies CAISPLAGAQETQYF.

V gene TRBV21-1 combines with J gene TRBJ1-2; the table's D call, TRBD1, was not checked against the DNA. TRBV21-1 is listed as a pseudogene. The CDR3 sequence is 15 residues long. CDR3: CASSKCCRQGDGYTF. The CDR3 coding sequence is TGTGCCAGCAGCAAATGCTGCCGACAGGGGGACGGCTACACCTTC.